The 25 T cell receptor beta chains listed next were all sequenced from one sample in a study of PD-1 blockade in classical Hodgkin lymphoma (dated by TCRdb to the early 2020s). According to the study, the label for this sample's time point signals: cycle 4 day 1 (C4D1), after more than five weeks of nivolumab. Every trial patient had relapsed after autologous stem cell transplantation, and cohorts A, B and C differed in prior brentuximab vedotin exposure. Preparation of the library involved the immunoSEQ multiplex PCR assay. The table comes from immuneACCESS by way of TCRdb, which keeps in-frame sequences with V and J called. Part of the clones is missing from these tables; in studies checked, under half for an unresolved V gene and the rest for unknown reasons. The sample yields tens of thousands of clones; around 80% were counted once. 9.4% of the sample is in the top ten clones. The sample consisted of peripheral blood mononuclear cells (PBMCs), taken before the fourth cycle of nivolumab. The receptors shown here come from a human donor with classical Hodgkin lymphoma.

This chain connects TRBV4-2 to TRBJ2-7, with TRBD2 matching 9 bases. This CDR3 region has 15 residues. V shed 4 bases and J 4 bases; nucleotides not matched to a gene: 8. Germline values: CDR1 LGHNA, CDR2 YNFKEQ. The CDR3 here is CASSPRGGTYYEQYF. Here the CDR3 DNA reads TGTGCCAGCAGCCCGCGGGGGGGTACTTATTACGAGCAGTACTTC.

The rearrangement uses TRBV7-9 and TRBJ2-3; D is uncertain. Germline V gene lookup returns CDR1 SEHNR and CDR2 FQNEAQ (reference sequence). V was shortened by 2 bases and J by 2 bases, with 14 bases between the two germline ends. The CDR3 runs to 16 residues. The CDR3: CASSLLLGPNTDTQYF. The CDR3 nucleotides are TGTGCCAGCAGCTTACTTCTGGGCCCTAACACAGATACGCAGTATTTT.

This chain uses TRBV11-3 with TRBJ2-5, with 7 positions matching TRBD1. Trimming cost V 4 bases and J 2 bases; bases outside gene matches: 1. The CDR3 is made up of 13 amino acids. Germline V lookup: CDR1 SGHNT, CDR2 YENEEA. CDR3 in amino acids: CASSSGQQETQYF. CDR3 bases: TGTGCCAGCAGCTCGGGACAGCAAGAGACCCAGTACTTC. Full variable domain (remainder filled in from reference TRBV11-3 and TRBJ2-5): EAGVVQSPRYKIIEKKQPVAFWCNPISGHNTLYWYLQNLGQGPELLIRYENEEAVDDSQLPKDRFSAERLKGVDSTLKIQPAELGDSAVYLCASSSGQQETQYFGPGTRLLVL.

CDR3 protein: CASRGDNQPQHF. The CDR3 DNA sequence: TGTGCCAGCAGGGGAGACAATCAGCCCCAGCATTTT. V usage is TRBV7-9 and J usage is TRBJ1-5; D not certain. Germline lookup yields CDR1 SEHNR and CDR2 FQNEAQ (reference sequence). V gave up 6 bases and J gave up 3 bases, with 6 bases separating them. The CDR3 length is 12 residues.

The chain employs TRBV28 and TRBJ1-4, with D unresolved. The length of the CDR3 is 12 residues. Deletions cut 2 bases from V and 7 bases from J, with 5 bases between. The germline CDR1 and CDR2 sequences are MDHEN and SYDVKM. CDR3 loop: CASSLVGEKLFF. CDR3 in DNA: TGTGCCAGCAGTTTAGTAGGTGAAAAACTGTTTTTT.

The chain employs TRBV5-8 and TRBJ2-3; 10 bases line up with TRBD2. This CDR3 is 15 amino acids long. After removal of 3 bases from V and 5 bases from J, the junction contained 6 bases not matched to a gene. Germline V lookup: CDR1 SGHTS, CDR2 YDEGEE. The CDR3 nucleotides read TGTGCCAGCAGCTGGGGGACTAGCGATCAAGATACGCAGTATTTT. Its protein is CASSWGTSDQDTQYF.

The chain links TRBV6-1 to TRBJ1-6; 7 bases are shared with TRBD1. The trim removed 7 bases at V and 7 bases at J, leaving 7 bases unmatched. Germline V lookup: CDR1 MNHNS, CDR2 SASEGT. The CDR3 extends over 14 amino acids. The CDR3 reads CASKSGTENSPLHF. CDR3 in DNA: TGTGCCAGCAAATCCGGGACAGAGAATTCACCCCTCCACTTT.

The J gene is TRBJ2-7, the V gene TRBV5-1, with TRBD1 identical over 9 bases. Germline-derived CDR1 and CDR2 are SGHRS and YFSETQ. The CDR3 extends over 15 amino acids. The V gene end was trimmed by 0 bases and the J gene end by 5 bases; junction bases not matched to a gene: 6. DNA of the CDR3: TGCGCCAGCAGCTTGGCGGGACAGGGTCTGGACGAGCAGTACTTC. Protein: CASSLAGQGLDEQYF.

This clone was picked up one time. The J gene is TRBJ2-1, the V gene TRBV7-3, with 9 positions matching TRBD2. With 5 bases clipped from V and 5 bases from J, the junction kept 1 base outside the gene matches. Germline CDR1 SGHTA, CDR2 FQGTGA. The length of the CDR3 is 13 residues. In DNA form, the CDR3 reads TGTGCCAGCAGCCCTAGCGGGGACAATGAGCAGTTCTTC. It encodes CASSPSGDNEQFF.

The V call is TRBV7-9, the J call TRBJ2-7; D perhaps matches TRBD2 (6 bases). The CDR3 has 17 residues. V lost 5 bases, J lost 4 bases, and 24 bases lay in between. CDR1 and CDR2 from the germline V gene are SEHNR and FQNEAQ (reference sequence). CDR3 nucleotide sequence: TGTGCCAGCAGCCGGGACTTTAGAGTCGCGGGGATTTACGAGCAGTACTTC. Translated: CASSRDFRVAGIYEQYF.

The CDR3: CASSLRQETQYF. The CDR3 region has the DNA TGTGCCAGCAGCTTAAGACAAGAGACCCAGTACTTC. The chain combines TRBV7-8 with TRBJ2-5; D unresolved. V shed 2 bases and J shed 2 bases, with 3 bases lying between them. Germline CDR1 SGHVS, CDR2 FQNEAQ. This CDR3 contains 12 residues.

The chain employs TRBV10-3 and TRBJ1-6; D perhaps matches TRBD1 (6 bases). V was pared by 7 bases and J by 4 bases, with 17 bases between. Germline lookup yields CDR1 ENHRY and CDR2 SYGVKD. The CDR3 length is 16 residues. DNA for the CDR3: TGTGCCATCACGGCCCGGGTGGACAGTTATAATTCACCCCTCCACTTT. Its translation is CAITARVDSYNSPLHF.

Concerning this clone: A read error may account for a junction end that differs from germline. The gene calls are TRBV9 and TRBJ2-2; D is possibly TRBD1 (6 bases). CDR1 SGDLS and CDR2 YYNGEE come from the germline V gene. This CDR3 comprises 15 residues. The CDR3 region has the DNA TGTGCCAACAGCGTCACAGGGATAAACACCGGGGAGCTGTTTTTT. Its translation: CANSVTGINTGELFF.

This chain joins TRBV29-1 and TRBJ1-4; 7 positions agree with TRBD1. The germline CDR1 and CDR2 sequences are SQVTM and ANQGSEA. V gave up 6 bases and J gave up 7 bases; unmatched junction bases: 8. This CDR3 region has 13 residues. CDR3 bases: TGCAGCGTGGAGACCGGGACAGCTGAAAAACTGTTTTTT. The encoded protein is CSVETGTAEKLFF.

The CDR3: CASSPSPAFYEQYF. The CDR3 DNA reads TGTGCCAGCTCACCAAGCCCAGCGTTCTACGAGCAGTACTTC. The J gene is TRBJ2-7, the V gene TRBV18; no reliable D call. Per germline, CDR1 KGHSH and CDR2 LQKENI. Trimming cost V 2 bases and J 3 bases, with 11 bases left between them. This CDR3 region has 14 residues.

The chain employs TRBV6-5 and TRBJ2-3, with D perhaps TRBD1 or TRBD2 (5 bases each). The V gene lost 5 bases and the J gene lost 1 base, with 13 bases spanning the gap. Germline V gene lookup returns CDR1 MNHEY and CDR2 SVGAGI. This CDR3 is 15 amino acids long. For the CDR3, the DNA is TGTGCCAGCAGTCCACGGGGCCTCCGCACAGATACGCAGTATTTT. This translates into CASSPRGLRTDTQYF.

The chain is built from TRBV5-1 and TRBJ2-1; possible D gene TRBD2, 5 bases. V gave up 0 bases and J gave up 0 bases, with 7 bases separating them. This CDR3 comprises 15 residues. Germline V CDR1 and CDR2: SGHRS, YFSETQ. The DNA of the CDR3 is TGCGCCAGCAGCTTGGACGGGATCTCCTACAATGAGCAGTTCTTC. Amino acid sequence: CASSLDGISYNEQFF.

This clone was seen only a few times. The rearrangement joins TRBV6-1 to TRBJ2-7, with 11 positions matching TRBD1. This CDR3 comprises 14 residues. The V and J ends lost 6 bases and 8 bases, in that order; junction bases with no gene match: 9. Germline V gene sequence: CDR1 MNHNS, CDR2 SASEGT. The CDR3 here is CASSGQGALQKQYF. As DNA, the CDR3 is TGTGCCAGCAGCGGACAGGGGGCTCTTCAGAAGCAGTACTTC.

This clone was seen a single time. The rearrangement links TRBV7-2 to TRBJ2-1; TRBD2 matches at 10 bases. CDR1 SGHTA and CDR2 FQGNSA come from the germline V gene. J was trimmed by 7 bases and V by 1 base; bases with no gene match: 7. The CDR3 spans 16 residues. CDR3 region: CASSLGLAGAGNEQFF. The CDR3 DNA is TGTGCCAGCAGCTTAGGGCTAGCGGGAGCTGGTAATGAGCAGTTCTTC.

This clone was recorded a few times. The chain carries TRBV27 and TRBJ1-1; tentative D call: TRBD1 (5 bases). The CDR3 totals 14 residues. V shed 3 bases and J shed 1 base, with 9 bases lying between them. CDR1 MNHEY and CDR2 SMNVEV come from the germline V gene (reference sequence). The DNA of the CDR3 is TGTGCCAGCAGTTTCGCAGGGAGGAACACTGAAGCTTTCTTT. Its protein is CASSFAGRNTEAFF.

The rearrangement uses TRBV5-6 and TRBJ2-5; 7 bases map to TRBD2. The CDR3 runs 14 residues. Germline V gives CDR1 SGHDT, CDR2 YYEEEE. With 4 bases clipped from V and 5 bases from J, the junction kept 8 bases outside the gene matches. The CDR3 DNA sequence: TGTGCCAGCAGCAAGCGGGAAAACGAGGAGACCCAGTACTTC. This translates into CASSKRENEETQYF.

The chain has TRBV6-6 and TRBJ1-4; 8 nucleotides match TRBD1. Trimming cost V 8 bases and J 4 bases; bases outside gene matches: 3. The germline CDR1 and CDR2 sequences are MNHNY and SVGAGI (reference sequence). CDR3 length equals 13 residues. CDR3 residues: CASSGQGNEKLFF. CDR3 DNA: TGTGCCAGCTCTGGACAGGGTAATGAAAAACTGTTTTTT.

The V and J genes are TRBV7-2 and TRBJ2-3; 10 bases align to TRBD2. From germline, CDR1 is SGHTA and CDR2 FQGNSA. The CDR3 extends over 18 amino acids. Trimming at V came to 0 bases and at J to 1 base, leaving 7 bases not matched to a gene. CDR3 bases: TGTGCCAGCAGCTTAGCACTAGCGGGGAGGCGGGGCACAGATACGCAGTATTTT. Its translation: CASSLALAGRRGTDTQYF.

This chain connects TRBV4-2 to TRBJ2-5; no firm D call. CDR3 length: 13 amino acids. V was pared by 3 bases and J by 6 bases, with 11 bases between. Germline CDR1 reads LGHNA; CDR2 reads YNFKEQ. The CDR3: CASSQGFEKTQYF. In DNA form, the CDR3 reads TGTGCCAGCAGCCAGGGGTTTGAGAAGACCCAGTACTTC.

The CDR3 DNA follows: TGTGCCAGTGGGAAGGCTCCTACCGGACAGGGGAGCGGCTACACCTTC. Translating gives CASGKAPTGQGSGYTF. V is TRBV19 and J is TRBJ1-2; 9 bases match TRBD1. CDR3 size: 16 residues. In germline, CDR1 is LNHDA, CDR2 SQIVND (reference sequence). V shed 8 bases, J shed 8 bases, and the junction held 18 bases outside the gene matches. The full variable domain, in which reference TRBV19 and TRBJ1-2 provide the parts outside the CDR3, is DGGITQSPKYLFRKEGQNVTLSCEQNLNHDAMYWYRQDPGQGLRLIYYSQIVNDFQKGDIAEGYSVSREKKESFPLTVTSAQKNPTAFYLCASGKAPTGQGSGYTFGSGTRLTVV.